The T cell receptor beta chain described here comes from a study of HIV-infected patients and healthy controls. Notes on the study in general: Compared with untreated HIV+ repertoires, healthy controls showed roughly threefold more distinct CDR3s and higher Shannon diversity. Compared with controls, mean Gini indices were significantly raised in HIV-infected repertoires, possibly indicating oligoclonality.

Roughly three months, about 14 weeks, into antiretroviral therapy, follow-up blood was collected. Whole blood was used without fractionation, so all unsorted peripheral T cells were included. V lost 2 bases and J 7 bases, leaving 5 bases between the germline ends. The CDR3 extends over 12 amino acids. From germline, CDR1 is LGHDT and CDR2 YNNKEL (reference sequence). Reverse transcription used 450 to 550 ng RNA and constant-region primers for alpha and beta. Alpha and beta chain libraries were made separately by chain-specific third strand synthesis with multiplexing indices. Each cDNA molecule was barcoded, and a single primer pair amplified each chain. The SP2 site served as the priming point for second strand synthesis. TCRdb fed the 5' RACE reads into MiXCR, producing one record per CDR3 protein. The table shows 15,000 to 20,000 distinct CDR3 sequences, with about 8.5% occurring only once. This clonotype was seen many times. Its specificity is not known.

The V and J genes are TRBV3-1 and TRBJ2-2, with D hard to call. The receptor was isolated from an adult with HIV infection. The sample here was blood, taken during antiretroviral therapy. For the CDR3, the DNA is TGTGCCAGCAGCCAACTAGGCGGGGAGCTGTTTTTT. This gives the protein CASSQLGGELFF. Complete variable domain (other parts from reference TRBV3-1 and TRBJ2-2): DTAVSQTPKYLVTQMGNDKSIKCEQNLGHDTMYWYKQDSKKFLKIMFSYNNKELIINETVPNRFSPKSPDKAHLNLHINSLELGDSAVYFCASSQLGGELFFGEGSRLTVL.